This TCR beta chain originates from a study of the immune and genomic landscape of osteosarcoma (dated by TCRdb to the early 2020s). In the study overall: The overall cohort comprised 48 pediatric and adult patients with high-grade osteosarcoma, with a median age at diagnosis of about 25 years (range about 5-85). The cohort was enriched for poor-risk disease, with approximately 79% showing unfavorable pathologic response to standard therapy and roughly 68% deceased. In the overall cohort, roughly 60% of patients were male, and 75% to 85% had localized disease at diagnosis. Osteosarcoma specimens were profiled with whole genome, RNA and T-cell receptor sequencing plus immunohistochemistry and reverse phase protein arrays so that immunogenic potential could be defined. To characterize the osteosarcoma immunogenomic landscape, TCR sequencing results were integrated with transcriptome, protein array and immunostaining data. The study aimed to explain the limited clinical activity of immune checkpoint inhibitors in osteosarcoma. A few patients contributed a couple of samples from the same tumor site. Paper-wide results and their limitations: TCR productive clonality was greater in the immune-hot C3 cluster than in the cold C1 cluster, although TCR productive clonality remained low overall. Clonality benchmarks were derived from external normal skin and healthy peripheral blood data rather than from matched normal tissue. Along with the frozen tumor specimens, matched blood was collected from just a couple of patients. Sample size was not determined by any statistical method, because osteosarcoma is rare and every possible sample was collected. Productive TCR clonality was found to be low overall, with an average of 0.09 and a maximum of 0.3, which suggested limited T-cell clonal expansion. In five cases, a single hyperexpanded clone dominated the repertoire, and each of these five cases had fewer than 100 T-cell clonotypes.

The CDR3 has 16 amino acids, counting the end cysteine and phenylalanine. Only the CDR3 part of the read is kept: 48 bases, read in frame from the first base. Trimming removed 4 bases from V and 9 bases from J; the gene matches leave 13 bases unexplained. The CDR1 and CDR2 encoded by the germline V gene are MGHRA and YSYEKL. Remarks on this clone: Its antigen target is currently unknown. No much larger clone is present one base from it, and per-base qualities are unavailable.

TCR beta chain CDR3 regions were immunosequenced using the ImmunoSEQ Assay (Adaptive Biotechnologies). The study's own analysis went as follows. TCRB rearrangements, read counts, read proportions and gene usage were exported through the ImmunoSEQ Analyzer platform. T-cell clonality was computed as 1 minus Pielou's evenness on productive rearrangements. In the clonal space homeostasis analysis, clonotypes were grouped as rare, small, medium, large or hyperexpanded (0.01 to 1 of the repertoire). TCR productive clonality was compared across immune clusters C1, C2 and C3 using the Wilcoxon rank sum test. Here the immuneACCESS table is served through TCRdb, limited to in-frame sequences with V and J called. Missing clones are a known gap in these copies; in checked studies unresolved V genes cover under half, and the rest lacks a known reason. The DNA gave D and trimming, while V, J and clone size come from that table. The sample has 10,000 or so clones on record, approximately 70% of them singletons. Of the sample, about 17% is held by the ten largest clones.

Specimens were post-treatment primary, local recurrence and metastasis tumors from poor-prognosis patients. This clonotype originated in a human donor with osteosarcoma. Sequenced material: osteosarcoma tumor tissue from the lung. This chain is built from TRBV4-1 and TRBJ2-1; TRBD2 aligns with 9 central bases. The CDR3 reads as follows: CASSRGALSGRFEQFF. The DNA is TGCGCCAGCAGCCGGGGGGCGCTAAGCGGGAGGTTTGAGCAGTTCTTC.